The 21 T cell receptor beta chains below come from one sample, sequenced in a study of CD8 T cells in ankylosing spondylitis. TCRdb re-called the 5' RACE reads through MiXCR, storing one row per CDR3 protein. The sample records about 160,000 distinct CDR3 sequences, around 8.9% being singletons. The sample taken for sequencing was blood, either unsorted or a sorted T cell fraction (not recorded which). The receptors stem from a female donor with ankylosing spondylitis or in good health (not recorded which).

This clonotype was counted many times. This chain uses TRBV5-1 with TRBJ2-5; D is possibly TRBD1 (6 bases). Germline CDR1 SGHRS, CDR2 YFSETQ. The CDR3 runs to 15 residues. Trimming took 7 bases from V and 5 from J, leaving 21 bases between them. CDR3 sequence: CASGLGHRSDETQYF. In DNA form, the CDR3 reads TGCGCCAGCGGGCTGGGACATCGTAGTGATGAGACCCAGTACTTC.

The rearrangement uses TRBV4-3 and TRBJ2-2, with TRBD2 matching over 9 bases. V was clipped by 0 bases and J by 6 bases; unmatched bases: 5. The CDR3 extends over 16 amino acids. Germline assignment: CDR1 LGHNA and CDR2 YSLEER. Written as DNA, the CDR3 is TGCGCCAGCAGCCAAGATATTAGCGGGAGACCCGGGGAGCTGTTTTTT. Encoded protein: CASSQDISGRPGELFF.

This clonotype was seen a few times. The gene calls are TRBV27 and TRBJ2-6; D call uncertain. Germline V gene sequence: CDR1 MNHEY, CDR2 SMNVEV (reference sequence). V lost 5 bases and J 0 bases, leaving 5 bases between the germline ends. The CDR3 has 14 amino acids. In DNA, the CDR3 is TGTGCCAGCAGTGCCCACTCTGGGGCCAACGTCCTGACTTTC. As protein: CASSAHSGANVLTF. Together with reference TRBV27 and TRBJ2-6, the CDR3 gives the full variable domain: EAQVTQNPRYLITVTGKKLTVTCSQNMNHEYMSWYRQDPGLGLRQIYYSMNVEVTDKGDVPEGYKVSRKEKRNFPLILESPSPNQTSLYFCASSAHSGANVLTFGAGSRLTVL.

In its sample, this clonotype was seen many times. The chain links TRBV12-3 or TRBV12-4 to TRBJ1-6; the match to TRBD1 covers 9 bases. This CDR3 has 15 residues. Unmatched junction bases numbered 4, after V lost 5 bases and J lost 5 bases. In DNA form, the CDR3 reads TGTGCCAGCAGTCTTAGGACAGGGGATAATTCACCCCTCCACTTT. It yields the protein CASSLRTGDNSPLHF.

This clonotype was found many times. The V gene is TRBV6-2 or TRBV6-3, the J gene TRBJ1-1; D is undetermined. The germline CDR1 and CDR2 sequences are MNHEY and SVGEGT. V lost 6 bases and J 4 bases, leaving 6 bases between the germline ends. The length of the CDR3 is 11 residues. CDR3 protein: CASRVGTEAFF. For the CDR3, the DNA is TGTGCCAGCAGGGTGGGCACTGAAGCTTTCTTT.

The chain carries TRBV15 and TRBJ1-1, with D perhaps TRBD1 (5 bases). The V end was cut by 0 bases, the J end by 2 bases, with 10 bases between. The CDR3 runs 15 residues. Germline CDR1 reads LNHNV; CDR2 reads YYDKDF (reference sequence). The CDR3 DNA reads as TGTGCCACCAGCAGAGATAGGGGTTCCAACACTGAAGCTTTCTTT. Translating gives CATSRDRGSNTEAFF.

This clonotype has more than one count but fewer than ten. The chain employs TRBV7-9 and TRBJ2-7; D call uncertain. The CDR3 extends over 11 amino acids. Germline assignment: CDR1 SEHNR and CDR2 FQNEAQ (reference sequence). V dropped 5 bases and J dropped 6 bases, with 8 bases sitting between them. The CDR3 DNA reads TGTGCCAGCAGCCAAACGGGCGAGCAGTACTTC. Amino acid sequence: CASSQTGEQYF.

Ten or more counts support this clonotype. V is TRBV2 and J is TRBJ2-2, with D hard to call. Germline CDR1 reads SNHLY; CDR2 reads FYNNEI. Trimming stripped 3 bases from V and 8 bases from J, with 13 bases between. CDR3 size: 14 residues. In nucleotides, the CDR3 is TGTGCCAGCAGTGAGGGATGGAAGGCTGGGGAGCTGTTTTTT. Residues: CASSEGWKAGELFF.

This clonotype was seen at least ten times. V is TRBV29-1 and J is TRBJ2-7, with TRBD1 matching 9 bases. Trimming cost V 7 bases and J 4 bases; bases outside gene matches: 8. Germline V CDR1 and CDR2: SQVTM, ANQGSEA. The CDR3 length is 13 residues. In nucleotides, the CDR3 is TGCAGCGGCTCAGACAGGGGGGCTTACGAGCAGTACTTC. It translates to CSGSDRGAYEQYF.

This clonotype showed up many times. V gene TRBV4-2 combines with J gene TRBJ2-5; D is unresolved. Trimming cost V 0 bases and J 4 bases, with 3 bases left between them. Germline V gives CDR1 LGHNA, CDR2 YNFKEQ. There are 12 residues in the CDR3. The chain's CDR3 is CASSQDTETQYF. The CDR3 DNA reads TGTGCCAGCAGCCAAGATACAGAGACCCAGTACTTC.

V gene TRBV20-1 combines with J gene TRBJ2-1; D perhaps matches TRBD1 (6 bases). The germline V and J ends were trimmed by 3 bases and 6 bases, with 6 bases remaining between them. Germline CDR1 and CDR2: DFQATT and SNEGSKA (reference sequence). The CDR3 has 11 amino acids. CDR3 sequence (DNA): TGCAGTGCTAGGGGGGCCAATGAGCAGTTCTTC. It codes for CSARGANEQFF.

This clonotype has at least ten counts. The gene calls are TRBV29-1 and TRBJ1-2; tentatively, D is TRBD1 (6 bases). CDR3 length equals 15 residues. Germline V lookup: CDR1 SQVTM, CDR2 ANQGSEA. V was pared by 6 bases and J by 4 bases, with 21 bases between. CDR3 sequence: CSVAAEGRTAYGYTF. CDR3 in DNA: TGCAGCGTCGCTGCGGAGGGAAGGACAGCCTATGGCTACACCTTC.

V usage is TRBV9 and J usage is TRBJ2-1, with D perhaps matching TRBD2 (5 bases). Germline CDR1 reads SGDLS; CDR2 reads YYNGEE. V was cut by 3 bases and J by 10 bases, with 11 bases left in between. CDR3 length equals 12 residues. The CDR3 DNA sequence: TGTGCCAGCAGCGAGGGTGCGGGCGAGCAGTTCTTC. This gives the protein CASSEGAGEQFF.

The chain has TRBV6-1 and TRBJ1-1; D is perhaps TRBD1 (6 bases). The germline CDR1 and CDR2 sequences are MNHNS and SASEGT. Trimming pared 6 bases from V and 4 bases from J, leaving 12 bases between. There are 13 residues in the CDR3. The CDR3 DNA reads TGTGCCAGCAGCACAGGGTCGGCCACTGAAGCTTTCTTT. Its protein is CASSTGSATEAFF.

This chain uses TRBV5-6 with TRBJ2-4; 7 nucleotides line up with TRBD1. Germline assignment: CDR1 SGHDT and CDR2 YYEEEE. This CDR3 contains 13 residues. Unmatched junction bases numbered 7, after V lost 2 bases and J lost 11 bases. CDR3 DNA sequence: TGTGCCAGCAGCTTTACTGACAGGGAAGTTCAGTACTTC. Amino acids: CASSFTDREVQYF.

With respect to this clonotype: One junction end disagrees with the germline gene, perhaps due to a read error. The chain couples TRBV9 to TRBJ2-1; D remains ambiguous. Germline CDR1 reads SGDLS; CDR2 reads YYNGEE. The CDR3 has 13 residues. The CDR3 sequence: CASSPPRSHERFF. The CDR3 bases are TGTGCCAGCAGCCCACCCCGATCCCATGAGCGGTTCTTC. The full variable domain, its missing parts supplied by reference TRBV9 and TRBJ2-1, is DSGVTQTPKHLITATGQRVTLRCSPRSGDLSVYWYQQSLDQGLQFLIQYYNGEERAKGNILERFSAQQFPDLHSELNLSSLELGDSALYFCASSPPRSHERFFGPGTRLTVL.

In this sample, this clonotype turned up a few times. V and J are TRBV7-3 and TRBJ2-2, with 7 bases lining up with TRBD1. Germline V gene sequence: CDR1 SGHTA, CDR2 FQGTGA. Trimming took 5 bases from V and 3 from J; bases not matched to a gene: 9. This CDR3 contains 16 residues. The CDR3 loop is CASSPLTGPHTGELFF. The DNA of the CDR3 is TGTGCCAGCAGCCCCTTGACAGGGCCTCACACCGGGGAGCTGTTTTTT.

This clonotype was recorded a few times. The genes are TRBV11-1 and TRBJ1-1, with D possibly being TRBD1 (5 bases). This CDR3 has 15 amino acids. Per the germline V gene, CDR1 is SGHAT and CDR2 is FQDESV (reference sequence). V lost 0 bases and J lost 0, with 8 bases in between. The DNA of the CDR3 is TGTGCCAGCAGCTTAGCGGGGGTTTTGAACACTGAAGCTTTCTTT. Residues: CASSLAGVLNTEAFF.

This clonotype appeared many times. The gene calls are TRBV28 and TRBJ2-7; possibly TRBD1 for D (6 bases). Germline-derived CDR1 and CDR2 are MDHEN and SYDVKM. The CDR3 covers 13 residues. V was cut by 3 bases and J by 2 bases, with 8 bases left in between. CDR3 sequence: CASSFRGTYEQYF. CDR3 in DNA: TGTGCCAGCAGTTTCAGGGGTACCTACGAGCAGTACTTC.

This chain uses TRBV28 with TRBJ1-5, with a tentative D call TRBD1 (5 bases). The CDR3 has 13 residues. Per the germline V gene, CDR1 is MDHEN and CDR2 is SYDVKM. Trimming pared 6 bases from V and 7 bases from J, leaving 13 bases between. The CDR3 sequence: CASSWGQRQPQHF. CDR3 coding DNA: TGTGCCAGCAGCTGGGGCCAGAGGCAGCCCCAGCATTTT. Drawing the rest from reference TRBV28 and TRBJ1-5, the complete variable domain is DVKVTQSSRYLVKRTGEKVFLECVQDMDHENMFWYRQDPGLGLRLIYFSYDVKMKEKGDIPEGYSVSREKKERFSLILESASTNQTSMYLCASSWGQRQPQHFGDGTRLSIL.

CDR3 sequence (DNA): TGCAGTGCTAGCCCCCAGGGGGCCCCACCCCTCCACTTT. Its translation: CSASPQGAPPLHF. The J gene is TRBJ1-6, the V gene TRBV20-1, with 8 bases aligning to TRBD1. The V segment lost 3 bases and the J segment 11 bases; nucleotides outside the gene matches: 6. The CDR3 runs 13 residues. Germline lookup yields CDR1 DFQATT and CDR2 SNEGSKA (reference sequence).